The sequence of this TCR beta chain was determined in a study of CD8+CD57+ T cells in acquired aplastic anemia. Genomic DNA constituted the template upon which TCR beta VDJ and CDR3 profiling was performed. TCRdb reprocessed the reads with MiXCR, giving one entry per CDR3 protein. The sample includes 200,000 or so distinct CDR3 sequences, approximately 60% of them seen just once. Whole-study findings and limits: Both patients and controls carried the same twenty-nine CD8+ CDR3 sequences.

Note on this clonotype: No antigen is known for it.

All sequencing subjects had displayed CD8+CD57+ cell expansion on flow cytometry. Each patient had severe acquired aplastic anemia. All patients were therapy-naive when blood was sampled. This sequence was found in a human donor with aplastic anemia. The sample comprised sorted CD4+, CD8+, or CD8+CD57+ T cells (not recorded which) from PBMCs.

CDR3 bases: TGCGCCAGCAGCTTCGACCCTCAAGGTGCCTACAATGAGCAGTTCTTC. It translates to CASSFDPQGAYNEQFF. The rearrangement links TRBV5-1 to TRBJ2-1, with D hard to call. Per germline, CDR1 SGHRS and CDR2 YFSETQ. The V gene lost 2 bases and the J gene lost 2 bases, with 14 bases spanning the gap. The CDR3 runs 16 residues.